This TCR beta chain was captured by sequencing in a study of regulatory dendritic cells for organ transplantation. Generated by immunoSEQ multiplex PCR, the TCRdb table keeps only in-frame clones and is missing some. The repertoire has 30,000 to 40,000 clones, 85% to 90% of them found once; the top ten carry 0.05% to 0.065%. With 5 bases clipped from V and 5 bases from J, the junction kept 7 bases outside the gene matches. Germline CDR1 is KGHSH and CDR2 is LQKENI. The CDR3 contains 14 residues. The chain joins TRBV18 to TRBJ2-7; TRBD2 matches at 9 bases. Sample: naive CD4+ T cells from blood. Subset reported: CD45RA+ naive T cells. The sequence came from a human donor in good health. The chain's CDR3 is CASSTGLAFDEQYF. CDR3 in DNA: TGTGCCAGCTCAACGGGACTAGCTTTCGACGAGCAGTACTTC.